This TCR beta chain was found in a study of spatial heterogeneity in lung cancer. In this sample, this clonotype turned up many times. Since it is a stray read in a library aimed at alpha chains, this beta chain has a size that is not meaningful. Each CDR3 protein gets one entry after TCRdb re-called the 5' RACE reads with MiXCR. The sample lists 9,500 to 12,000 distinct CDR3 sequences, 6.3% occurring once. Time point indicated: sample taken at primary tumor resection. In each case, whole RNA from tumor, nontumor lung or frozen PBMC was sequenced unsorted. The clonotype comes from a male donor with early-stage non-small cell lung cancer. The sample was PBMCs, taken at surgery.

The DNA for the CDR3 is TGTGCCAGCAGAGGGGACAGGGAAAACACCGGGGAGCTGTTTTTT. This translates into CASRGDRENTGELFF. The chain carries TRBV6-5 and TRBJ2-2; 9 bases map to TRBD1. The ends lost 6 bases at V and 2 bases at J; junction bases unmatched: 4. CDR1 is MNHEY and CDR2 is SVGAGI in the germline V gene. CDR3 size: 15 residues.